These T cell receptor beta chains were read from a single sample in a study of cytomegalovirus exposure and HLA in healthy donors. Clones were read by immunoSEQ multiplex PCR, and TCRdb kept only the in-frame ones, dropping some. The sample shows over 150,000 clones, about four fifths of them seen only once. The sequenced sample consisted of PBMCs. The receptors shown here come from a man aged 18 to 35 in good health and CMV-seronegative. Both conserved end residues are part of each CDR3. Each record gives: V gene, J gene, CDR3 protein.

v_gene: TRBV5-1; j_gene: TRBJ2-3; CDR3aa: CASTTGTGGTDTQYF
v_gene: TRBV4-1; j_gene: TRBJ1-2; CDR3aa: CASSQGTDYGYTF
v_gene: TRBV2; j_gene: TRBJ2-7; CDR3aa: CATMGRPYEQYF
v_gene: TRBV9; j_gene: TRBJ2-1; CDR3aa: CASSAAGGPNEQFF
v_gene: TRBV9; j_gene: TRBJ2-3; CDR3aa: CASSVAGGLVSTDTQYF
v_gene: TRBV7-9; j_gene: TRBJ1-4; CDR3aa: CASSYWTGGGEKLFF
v_gene: TRBV19; j_gene: TRBJ1-5; CDR3aa: CASGDTSNQPQHF
v_gene: TRBV7-9; j_gene: TRBJ1-1; CDR3aa: CASSGGQNQNTEAFF
v_gene: TRBV27; j_gene: TRBJ1-2; CDR3aa: CASSFDGYYGYTF
v_gene: TRBV28; j_gene: TRBJ2-5; CDR3aa: CASSLFLGEQETQYF